The 10 T cell receptor beta chains below all came from one sample that was sequenced in a study of response to subunit inactivated influenza vaccine. Via MiXCR, TCRdb re-called the RT-PCR reads, giving one row per CDR3 protein. The sample contains about 520,000 distinct CDR3 sequences, around 7.7% of which appear only once. Sequences were derived from PBMCs from blood, sampled about 23 months after vaccination. These receptors originate from a man aged 45 to 75 who received an inactivated influenza vaccine.

This clonotype has only a few counts. The rearrangement joins TRBV10-3 to TRBJ1-1, with TRBD1 as a possible D gene (6 bases). The V gene's germline CDR1 is ENHRY and CDR2 SYGVKD. The length of the CDR3 is 14 residues. V was cut by 4 bases and J by 1 base, with 10 bases left in between. Written as DNA, the CDR3 is TGTGCCATCAGTGTAGACAGGACGAACACTGAAGCTTTCTTT. Its protein product is CAISVDRTNTEAFF.

The chain couples TRBV27 to TRBJ1-2, with a tentative D call TRBD1 (6 bases). This CDR3 is built from 12 residues. V dropped 6 bases and J dropped 6 bases, with 11 bases sitting between them. Germline V gives CDR1 MNHEY, CDR2 SMNVEV (reference sequence). This CDR3 is CASRRGLDGYTF. The CDR3 DNA sequence: TGTGCCAGCAGAAGGGGGTTGGATGGCTACACCTTC.

V is TRBV20-1 and J is TRBJ2-3; 10 nucleotides agree with TRBD2. Losses at the gene ends were 3 bases for V and 3 bases for J; bases not matched to a gene: 3. Germline lookup yields CDR1 DFQATT and CDR2 SNEGSKA (reference sequence). The CDR3 runs 14 residues. The CDR3 protein is CSARVAGGTDTQYF. CDR3 nucleotide sequence: TGCAGTGCTAGGGTAGCGGGAGGAACAGATACGCAGTATTTT.

The V gene is TRBV21-1, the J gene TRBJ2-6; the table names TRBD1, a call not compared with the DNA. TRBV21-1 counts as a pseudogene. The CDR3 is made up of 18 amino acids. CDR3 bases: TGTGCCAGCAGCAATCACACGACAGGCTCCCTTGGGGCCAACGTCCTGACTTTC. Translation gives CASSNHTTGSLGANVLTF.

This clonotype was detected only a few times. The chain carries TRBV27 and TRBJ2-7; tentatively, D is TRBD2 (5 bases). The CDR3 runs to 15 residues. The ends were cut back, 6 bases at V and 4 bases at J, with 19 bases in the middle. The V gene's germline CDR1 is MNHEY and CDR2 SMNVEV (reference sequence). The CDR3 coding sequence is TGTGCCAGCAGGCTCAACCGGGAAAGCAAGTACGAGCAGTACTTC. Protein product: CASRLNRESKYEQYF.

This clonotype was seen only a few times. This chain uses TRBV24-1 with TRBJ2-5, with 7 bases identical to TRBD1. V shed 1 base, J shed 5 bases, and the junction held 12 bases outside the gene matches. The CDR3 contains 17 residues. Germline V CDR1 and CDR2: KGHDR, SFDVKD. CDR3 region: CATSDFRPAGGMETQYF. CDR3 nucleotide sequence: TGTGCCACCAGTGATTTTCGACCGGCAGGGGGTATGGAGACCCAGTACTTC.

The J gene is TRBJ2-5, the V gene TRBV7-9, with D tentatively TRBD1 or TRBD2 (5 bases each). V lost 10 bases and J 5 bases, leaving 14 bases between the germline ends. In germline, CDR1 is SEHNR, CDR2 FQNEAQ (reference sequence). This CDR3 has 12 residues. The chain's CDR3 is CAIARGVETQYF. The CDR3 DNA reads as TGTGCCATAGCAAGAGGGGTGGAGACCCAGTACTTC.

The J gene is TRBJ2-1, the V gene TRBV4-2; TRBD2 matches at 7 bases. The CDR3 is 20 residues long. Germline CDR1 and CDR2: LGHNA and YNFKEQ. Trimming cost V 5 bases and J 3 bases; bases outside gene matches: 22. The CDR3 is CASSIQSSGGKLSGYNEQFF. In DNA, the CDR3 is TGTGCCAGCAGCATTCAGTCTAGCGGCGGGAAGCTTTCAGGCTACAATGAGCAGTTCTTC.

The rearrangement links TRBV20-1 to TRBJ2-2, with D tentatively TRBD2 (6 bases). Trimming took off 5 bases at V and 4 bases at J, with 8 bases between the two ends. Per the germline V gene, CDR1 is DFQATT and CDR2 is SNEGSKA (reference sequence). The CDR3 consists of 12 residues. The CDR3 sequence: CSAYGSTGELFF. Here the CDR3 DNA reads TGCAGTGCTTACGGGAGCACCGGGGAGCTGTTTTTT.

In DNA form, the CDR3 reads TGTGCCAGCAGTTCTCCGGGACTAGCGGGAGTCAGTCCTTACAATGAGCAGTTCTTC. This translates into CASSSPGLAGVSPYNEQFF. The V gene is TRBV12-3 or TRBV12-4, the J gene TRBJ2-1, with TRBD2 matching over 14 bases. V shed 4 bases and J 4 bases; nucleotides not matched to a gene: 12. CDR3 length equals 19 residues.